This TCR beta chain appears in the sequencing data of a study of cytomegalovirus exposure and HLA in healthy donors. Study findings and constraints: A later analysis appeared to link common viral pathogens to several of the most significant clusters.

With respect to this clone: Its antigen is unidentified.

Primers: 60 Vbeta forward and 13 Jbeta reverse. Some clones are missing from TCRdb's copy, which holds only in-frame ones; the method was immunoSEQ multiplex PCR. This sample's table has about 170,000 clones. This TCR was recovered from a woman in her late teens or twenties in good health and CMV-seropositive. Input material: PBMCs.

The CDR3 sequence: CASRRLGTGSEQPQHF. Here the CDR3 DNA reads TGTGCCAGCAGGCGCCTTGGGACAGGGTCTGAACAGCCCCAGCATTTT. J is TRBJ1-5 and V is TRBV2, with 9 nucleotides matching TRBD1. V dropped 6 bases and J dropped 7; count of bases not matched to a gene: 13. The germline V gene encodes CDR1 SNHLY and CDR2 FYNNEI. The CDR3 has 16 residues.